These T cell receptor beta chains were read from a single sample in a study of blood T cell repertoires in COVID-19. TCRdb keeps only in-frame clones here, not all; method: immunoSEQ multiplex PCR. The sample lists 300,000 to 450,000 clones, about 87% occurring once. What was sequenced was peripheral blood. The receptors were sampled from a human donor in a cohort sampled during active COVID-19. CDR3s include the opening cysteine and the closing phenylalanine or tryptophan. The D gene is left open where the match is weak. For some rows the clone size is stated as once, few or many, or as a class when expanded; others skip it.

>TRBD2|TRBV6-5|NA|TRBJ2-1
CASSYGLAGIDEQFF
TGTGCCAGCAGTTATGGGCTAGCGGGGATAGATGAGCAGTTCTTC
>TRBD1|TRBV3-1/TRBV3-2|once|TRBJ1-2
CASSPTRTGGRYGYTF
TGTGCCAGCAGCCCGACCCGGACAGGGGGCCGCTATGGCTACACCTTC
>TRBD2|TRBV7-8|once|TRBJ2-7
CASSRGGWREFLGFEQYF
TGTGCCAGCAGCCGCGGGGGGTGGCGGGAGTTTCTCGGGTTCGAGCAGTACTTC
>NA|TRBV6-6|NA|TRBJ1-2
CASNRQDSNGYTF
TGTGCCAGCAACCGACAGGATAGTAACGGCTACACCTTC
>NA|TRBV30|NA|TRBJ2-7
CAWSRRSYEQYF
TGTGCCTGGAGCAGGAGGTCCTACGAGCAGTACTTC
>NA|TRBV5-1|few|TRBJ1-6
CASSPGWRGDSPLHF
TGCGCCAGCAGCCCGGGTTGGAGGGGTGATTCACCCCTCCACTTT
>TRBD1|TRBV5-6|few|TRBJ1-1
CASSRTGFMAFF
TGTGCCAGCAGCAGGACAGGGTTTATGGCTTTCTTT
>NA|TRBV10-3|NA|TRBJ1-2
CAISGQVFGYGYTF
TGTGCCATCAGTGGCCAGGTATTCGGCTATGGCTACACCTTC
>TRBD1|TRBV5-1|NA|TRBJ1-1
CASSPSGAGGPNTEAFF
TGCGCCAGCAGCCCCTCTGGGGCAGGGGGCCCCAACACTGAAGCTTTCTTT
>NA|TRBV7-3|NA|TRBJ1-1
CASSLGPVMNTEAFF
TGTGCCAGCAGCTTAGGCCCCGTAATGAACACTGAAGCTTTCTTT
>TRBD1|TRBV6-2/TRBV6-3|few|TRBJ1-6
CASSLGTEGSPLHF
TGTGCCAGCAGTCTCGGGACAGAAGGTTCACCCCTCCACTTT
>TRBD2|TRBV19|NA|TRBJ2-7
CASSSHRTSGAYEQYF
TGTGCCAGTAGTTCGCATAGGACTAGCGGAGCCTACGAGCAGTACTTC
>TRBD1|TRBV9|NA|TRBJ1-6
CASSAFQGAGNSPLHF
TGTGCCAGCAGCGCGTTCCAGGGGGCGGGTAATTCACCCCTCCACTTT
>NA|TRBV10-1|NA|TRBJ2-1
CARTRGLVEQFF
TGCGCCAGGACACGGGGTTTAGTTGAGCAGTTCTTC
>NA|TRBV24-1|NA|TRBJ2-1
CATSERRGHLYNEQFF
TGTGCCACCAGTGAACGCAGGGGACACCTTTACAATGAGCAGTTCTTC
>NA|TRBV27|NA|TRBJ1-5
CASSLEWGRSNQPQHF
TGTGCCAGCAGTTTGGAATGGGGGCGTAGCAATCAGCCCCAGCATTTT
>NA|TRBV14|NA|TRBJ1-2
CASSQVPAGPNF
TGTGCCAGCAGCCAAGTTCCCGCGGGTCCTAACTTC
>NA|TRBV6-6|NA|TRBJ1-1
CASSPIPRQVEGEAFF
TGTGCCAGCAGTCCCATTCCCCGACAGGTTGAGGGCGAAGCTTTCTTT
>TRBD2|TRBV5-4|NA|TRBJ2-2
CASSLGLAETGELFF
TGTGCCAGCAGCTTGGGACTAGCGGAGACCGGGGAGCTGTTTTTT
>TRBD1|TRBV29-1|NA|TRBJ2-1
CSASRDRDNEQFF
TGCAGCGCCAGCCGGGACAGGGACAATGAGCAGTTCTTC
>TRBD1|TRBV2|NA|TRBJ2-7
CASSGQGKTYEQYF
TGTGCCAGCAGCGGACAGGGTAAAACCTACGAGCAGTACTTC
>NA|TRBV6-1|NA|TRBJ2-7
CASSEAGADPYYEQYF
TGTGCCAGCAGTGAAGCGGGGGCTGATCCTTACTACGAGCAGTACTTC
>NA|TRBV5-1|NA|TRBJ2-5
CASSFGGGDETQYF
TGCGCCAGCAGCTTCGGGGGTGGAGATGAGACCCAGTACTTC
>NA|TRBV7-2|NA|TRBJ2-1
CASSFSGADNEQFF
TGTGCCAGCAGCTTTTCTGGGGCGGACAATGAGCAGTTCTTC
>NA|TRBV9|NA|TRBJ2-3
CASSVGRADTQYF
TGTGCCAGCAGCGTCGGTCGGGCAGATACGCAGTATTTT
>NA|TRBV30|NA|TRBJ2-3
CAWSLRGAGATQYF
TGTGCCTGGAGTCTCCGGGGGGCGGGCGCTACGCAGTATTTT
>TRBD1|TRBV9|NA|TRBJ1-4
CASSVGTGDEKLFF
TGTGCCAGCAGCGTAGGGACAGGGGATGAAAAACTGTTTTTT
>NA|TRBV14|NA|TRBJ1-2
CASSQPGFGYTF
TGTGCCAGCAGCCAGCCGGGATTTGGCTACACCTTC